This TCR beta chain was retrieved from a study of post-analysis software for immune sequencing data. Study background: Patients had relapsing-remitting, secondary progressive or progressive-relapsing multiple sclerosis; some lacked subtype. Whole-study findings and limits: With TRBV5-6, TRBV5-1 and TRBV20-1 included, roughly five TRBV segments were more frequent in patients than in controls. Under F measure analysis, samples from one preparation batch co-clustered strongly. Controls' normalized Chao1 diversity significantly exceeded that of multiple sclerosis patients.

About this clonotype itself: What it binds is not known.

Tagging with unique molecular identifiers was a feature of the TCR beta cDNA libraries. There were 1 to 10 million T cells, and around 460,000 cDNA molecules came from them. One entry per CDR3 protein, called by TCRdb with MiXCR from the PCR reads. The sample lists around 440,000 distinct CDR3 sequences; 40% to 55% were seen once. V was clipped by 1 base and J by 7 bases, with 16 bases between them. CDR3 length: 15 amino acids. The germline V gene encodes CDR1 SGHTA and CDR2 FQGNSA. This receptor was identified in a girl aged 5 to 17 with multiple sclerosis. V is TRBV7-2 and J is TRBJ1-2; D is unclear. The sample consisted of blood. The CDR3 DNA follows: TGTGCCAGCAGCTTAGAAGGCGAAGTTCCAAGTGGCTACACCTTC. Amino acids: CASSLEGEVPSGYTF.